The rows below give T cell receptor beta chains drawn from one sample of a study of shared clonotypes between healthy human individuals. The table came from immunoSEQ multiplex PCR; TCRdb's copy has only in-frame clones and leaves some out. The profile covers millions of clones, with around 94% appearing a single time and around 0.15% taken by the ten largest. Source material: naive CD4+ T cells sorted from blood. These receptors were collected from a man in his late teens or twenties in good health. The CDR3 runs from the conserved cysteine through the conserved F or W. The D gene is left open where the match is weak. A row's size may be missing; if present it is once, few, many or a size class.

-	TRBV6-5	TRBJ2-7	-	TGTGCCAGCAGTTTACTAGGATCCTACGAGCAGTACTTC	CASSLLGSYEQYF
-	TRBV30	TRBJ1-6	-	TGTGCCCGGAGTGCGGGGAGCTCCTATAATTCACCCCTCCACTTT	CARSAGSSYNSPLHF
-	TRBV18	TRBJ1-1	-	TGTGCCAGCTCACCACTTGTCACAGGATACATGAACACTGAAGCTTTCTTT	CASSPLVTGYMNTEAFF
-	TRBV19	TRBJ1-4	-	TGTGCCAGTAGTCGTCGACCGACAACTAATGAAAAACTGTTTTTT	CASSRRPTTNEKLFF
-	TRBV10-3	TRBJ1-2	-	TGTGCCATCAGTGCCGACCGGCAGGGCTATGGCTACACCTTC	CAISADRQGYGYTF
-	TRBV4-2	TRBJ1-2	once	TGTGCCAGCAGCCAAGCACAGGTCCAGGTTAACTATGGCTACACCTTC	CASSQAQVQVNYGYTF
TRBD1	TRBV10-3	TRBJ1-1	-	TGTGCCATCAGTGAAAGACAGGGGGGCCCTGAAGCTTTCTTT	CAISERQGGPEAFF
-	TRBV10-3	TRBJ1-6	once	TGTGCCATCAGTGAGCGTCGGGCTGCGGATAATTCACCCCTCCACTTT	CAISERRAADNSPLHF
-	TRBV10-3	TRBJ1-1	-	TGTGCCAGCGGAGGGGCGCCCCAGCACGGAGCTTTCTTT	CASGGAPQHGAFF
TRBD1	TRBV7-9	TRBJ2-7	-	TGTGCCAGCAGCCTCGGACAGGGGGCCCACGAGCAGTACTTC	CASSLGQGAHEQYF
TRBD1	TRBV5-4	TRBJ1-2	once	TGTGCCAGCAGCTCCGGGACAGGGGGCTACGGCTACACCTTC	CASSSGTGGYGYTF
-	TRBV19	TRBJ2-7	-	TGTGCCAGTAGTATAACCTACGAGCAGTACTTC	CASSITYEQYF
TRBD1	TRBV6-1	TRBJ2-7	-	TGTGCCAGCAGTGATCCGGGACAGTTGCGCGAGCAGTACTTC	CASSDPGQLREQYF
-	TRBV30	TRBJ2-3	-	TGTGCCTGGAGTGGGCTCGGGGGTCCGCAGTATTTT	CAWSGLGGPQYF
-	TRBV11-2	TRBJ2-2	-	TGTGCCAGCAGCTTAGACTGGGGCGCCGGGGAGCTGTTTTTT	CASSLDWGAGELFF
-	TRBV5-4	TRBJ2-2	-	TGTGCCAGCAGCCAAGACCTTGCTTCGACCGGGGAGCTGTTTTTT	CASSQDLASTGELFF
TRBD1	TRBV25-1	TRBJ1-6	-	TGTGCCAGCAGTGTCGAGGGGGCTCGAAATAATTCACCCCTCCACTTT	CASSVEGARNNSPLHF
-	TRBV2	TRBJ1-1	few	TGTGCCAGCAGTGACGATATGAACACTGAAGCTTTCTTT	CASSDDMNTEAFF
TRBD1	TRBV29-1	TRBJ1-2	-	TGCAGCGTTTTAGACAGGGAGGGTGGCTACACCTTC	CSVLDREGGYTF
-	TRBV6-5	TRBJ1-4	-	TGTGCCAGCACCGGGGGCGCGTTAGGAGAAAAACTGTTTTTT	CASTGGALGEKLFF
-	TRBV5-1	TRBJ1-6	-	TGCGCCAGCAGCTTGGGAGAGCGTTATTCACCCCTCCACTTT	CASSLGERYSPLHF
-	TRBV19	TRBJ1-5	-	TGTGCCAGTAGCGCCGGGGGGCAGGGAGGTCAGCCCCAGCATTTT	CASSAGGQGGQPQHF
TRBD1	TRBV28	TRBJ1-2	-	TGTGCCAGCAGTCCCCGGGACAGTTGGGCTATCGGCTACACCTTC	CASSPRDSWAIGYTF
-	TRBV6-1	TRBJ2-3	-	TGTGCCAGCAGTCCGCCGGGAGCAGATACGCAGTATTTT	CASSPPGADTQYF
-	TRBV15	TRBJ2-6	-	TGTGCCACCAGCAGAGATGGGAGTACTGGGGCCAACGTCCTGACTTTC	CATSRDGSTGANVLTF
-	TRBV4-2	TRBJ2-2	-	TGTGCCAGCAGCCTCGTGGCTAGCGTTTACACCGGGGAGCTGTTTTTT	CASSLVASVYTGELFF
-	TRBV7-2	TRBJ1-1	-	TGTGCCAGCAGCTTATTCCTGAACACTGAAGCTTTCTTT	CASSLFLNTEAFF
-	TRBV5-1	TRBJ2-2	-	TGCGCCAGCAGCATCGCAGGGGGGCTCAACACCGGGGAGCTGTTTTTT	CASSIAGGLNTGELFF
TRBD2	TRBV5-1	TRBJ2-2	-	TGCGCCAGCGCCACGCGGGAGGGTAGCACCGGGGAGCTGTTTTTT	CASATREGSTGELFF
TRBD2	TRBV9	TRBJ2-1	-	TGTGCCAGCAGCAGACTCGGGAGGGCCGGGTTAAATGAGCAGTTCTTC	CASSRLGRAGLNEQFF
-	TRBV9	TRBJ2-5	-	TGTGCCAGCAGCGCCCCAGCCAAATGGGACACTCAAGAGACCCAGTACTTC	CASSAPAKWDTQETQYF